The 22 T cell receptor beta chains below were found in one sample sequenced in a study of blood T cell repertoires in COVID-19. The data were produced by immunoSEQ multiplex PCR, yet TCRdb's version contains in-frame clones alone and is incomplete. Of hundreds of thousands of clones listed, 89% are singletons. The sample was PBMCs or T cells enriched from blood (not recorded which). Receptors were obtained from a woman aged 45-59 years who had been exposed to COVID-19.

The table lists this clone with a few counts. The genes are TRBV15 and TRBJ2-3, with 8 bases aligning to TRBD1. With 6 bases clipped from V and 4 bases from J, the junction kept 6 bases outside the gene matches. Germline V gene sequence: CDR1 LNHNV, CDR2 YYDKDF (reference sequence). The CDR3 consists of 14 residues. The CDR3, as DNA: TGTGCCACCAGGGGAGGACAGGGATCAGATACGCAGTATTTT. Protein product: CATRGGQGSDTQYF.

This chain links TRBV5-5 with TRBJ1-2; D not resolved. Germline CDR1 and CDR2: SGHKS and YYEKEE (reference sequence). The ends were cut back, 4 bases at V and 0 bases at J, with 13 bases in the middle. CDR3 length: 15 residues. The CDR3 spells CASSPRGGANYGYTF. DNA for the CDR3: TGTGCCAGCAGCCCCCGAGGTGGAGCTAACTATGGCTACACCTTC.

This clone showed up just once. The genes are TRBV6-4 and TRBJ2-7; 9 bases line up with TRBD1. There are 16 residues in the CDR3. Germline trimming cut 6 bases from V and 4 bases from J; bases unmatched to any gene: 13. Per the germline V gene, CDR1 is MRHNA and CDR2 is SNTAGT. The CDR3 region has the DNA TGTGCCAGCAGCGACCTGCCCCGGGACAGGGCATACGAGCAGTACTTC. It encodes CASSDLPRDRAYEQYF.

The rearrangement uses TRBV10-3 and TRBJ2-3; D not resolved. Germline V gene data show CDR1 as ENHRY and CDR2 as SYGVKD. The CDR3 spans 15 residues. The V gene lost 6 bases and the J gene lost 0 bases, with 13 bases spanning the gap. CDR3 amino acids: CAIRPGLTSTDTQYF. Here the CDR3 DNA reads TGTGCCATCAGGCCCGGATTGACTAGCACAGATACGCAGTATTTT.

The V gene is TRBV4-2, the J gene TRBJ2-2; 7 bases are shared with TRBD1. The V gene's germline CDR1 is LGHNA and CDR2 YNFKEQ. This CDR3 spans 15 amino acids. Germline trimming cut 4 bases from V and 5 bases from J; bases unmatched to any gene: 7. This CDR3 reads CASSRQGVNTGELFF. As DNA, the CDR3 is TGTGCCAGCAGCCGCCAGGGGGTTAATACCGGGGAGCTGTTTTTT.

The gene calls are TRBV30 and TRBJ1-2; D not resolved. Germline CDR1 reads GTSNPN; CDR2 reads SVGIG (reference sequence). The CDR3 has 13 residues. V gave up 1 base and J gave up 2 bases, with 8 bases separating them. The CDR3 DNA sequence: TGTGCCTGGAGTGCGGGAAGAAACTATGGCTACACCTTC. It specifies CAWSAGRNYGYTF.

A word on this clone: A junction end diverges from the germline sequence, so it may reflect a read error. The chain employs TRBV6-2 or TRBV6-3 and TRBJ2-1, with a possible D match to TRBD1 (6 bases). The V gene's germline CDR1 is MNHEY and CDR2 SVGEGT. The CDR3 runs 15 residues. CDR3 in DNA: TGTGCCAGCAGCTACTCTGGGGGCAGGGTCCATGAGCAGTTCTTC. It is translated as CASSYSGGRVHEQFF.

The chain is built from TRBV5-1 and TRBJ2-7; D may be TRBD1 (6 bases). This CDR3 is built from 14 residues. V was pared by 4 bases and J by 0 bases, with 11 bases between. Germline-derived CDR1 and CDR2 are SGHRS and YFSETQ. CDR3 in amino acids: CASSGGQSSYEQYF. In DNA, the CDR3 is TGCGCCAGCAGCGGCGGACAGAGCTCCTACGAGCAGTACTTC.

The chain uses TRBV19 and TRBJ1-5; 7 bases fit TRBD1. Losses at the gene ends were 5 bases for V and 0 bases for J; bases not matched to a gene: 7. The length of the CDR3 is 16 residues. Germline CDR1 and CDR2: LNHDA and SQIVND (reference sequence). The DNA of the CDR3 is TGTGCCAGTAGTTCGGGACAGACCCATAGCAATCAGCCCCAGCATTTT. Amino acid sequence: CASSSGQTHSNQPQHF. The variable domain in full, with the rest retrieved from reference TRBV19 and TRBJ1-5, is DGGITQSPKYLFRKEGQNVTLSCEQNLNHDAMYWYRQDPGQGLRLIYYSQIVNDFQKGDIAEGYSVSREKKESFPLTVTSAQKNPTAFYLCASSSGQTHSNQPQHFGDGTRLSIL.

This rearrangement joins TRBV2 to TRBJ1-2, with 8 bases matching TRBD1. The ends lost 5 bases at V and 6 bases at J; junction bases unmatched: 5. The CDR3 contains 13 residues. The V gene's germline CDR1 is SNHLY and CDR2 FYNNEI. The CDR3 reads CASSTDRVDGYTF. CDR3 bases: TGTGCCAGCAGTACGGACAGGGTTGATGGCTACACCTTC.

This sequence joins TRBV19 and TRBJ1-5; TRBD1 agrees at 12 bases. The CDR3 is 16 amino acids. Per the germline V gene, CDR1 is LNHDA and CDR2 is SQIVND (reference sequence). Trimming took 6 bases from V and 4 from J; bases not matched to a gene: 7. Here the CDR3 DNA reads TGTGCCAGTAGGACGGGGGACAGGGGGCGAAATCAGCCCCAGCATTTT. As protein: CASRTGDRGRNQPQHF. Drawing the rest from reference TRBV19 and TRBJ1-5, the complete variable domain is DGGITQSPKYLFRKEGQNVTLSCEQNLNHDAMYWYRQDPGQGLRLIYYSQIVNDFQKGDIAEGYSVSREKKESFPLTVTSAQKNPTAFYLCASRTGDRGRNQPQHFGDGTRLSIL.

The chain links TRBV4-1 to TRBJ1-1; D uncertain. The CDR3 is 13 amino acids. V gave up 0 bases and J gave up 1 base, with 3 bases separating them. Germline V gene lookup returns CDR1 MGHRA and CDR2 YSYEKL. The CDR3 loop reads CASSQDKNTEAFF. CDR3 in DNA: TGCGCCAGCAGCCAAGACAAGAACACTGAAGCTTTCTTT.

The sample holds one count of this clone. The CDR3: CASIGGTVLSYEQYF. CDR3 bases: TGTGCCAGCATTGGAGGGACAGTCTTATCCTACGAGCAGTACTTC. The V gene is TRBV6-5, the J gene TRBJ2-7; possible D gene TRBD1, 7 bases. The CDR3 has 15 amino acids. The V end lost 7 bases, the J end lost 1 base, and 17 bases lay between the germline ends. Germline V gives CDR1 MNHEY, CDR2 SVGAGI.

The chain has TRBV3-1 (or the pseudogene TRBV3-2) and TRBJ1-2, with 7 bases fitting TRBD1. After removal of 6 bases from V and 5 bases from J, the junction contained 6 bases not matched to a gene. The length of the CDR3 is 13 residues. Germline CDR1 LGHDT, CDR2 YNNKEL (reference sequence). The CDR3 reads CASRAPTGYGYTF. The CDR3 coding sequence is TGTGCCAGCAGAGCGCCGACAGGGTATGGCTACACCTTC.

This chain joins TRBV2 and TRBJ2-1; 8 bases agree with TRBD2. The CDR3 runs 14 residues. The germline CDR1 and CDR2 sequences are SNHLY and FYNNEI. V was clipped by 6 bases and J by 5 bases; unmatched bases: 6. The CDR3 DNA is TGTGCCAGCAGCGCCAGCGGGGGCAACAATGAGCAGTTCTTC. Translation gives CASSASGGNNEQFF.

This sequence joins TRBV10-3 and TRBJ1-5; 8 bases map to TRBD1. The V gene end was trimmed by 4 bases and the J gene end by 0 bases; junction bases not matched to a gene: 8. CDR3 length equals 17 residues. Germline V lookup: CDR1 ENHRY, CDR2 SYGVKD. The CDR3 sequence: CAISVPGQDYSNQPQHF. The CDR3 coding sequence is TGTGCCATCAGTGTCCCGGGACAGGACTATAGCAATCAGCCCCAGCATTTT.

The chain couples TRBV5-6 to TRBJ1-4; D unresolved. Germline CDR1 is SGHDT and CDR2 is YYEEEE. Trimming removed 0 bases at V and 4 bases at J, with 13 bases between. The CDR3 is 16 residues long. The CDR3 spells CASSLGLPSGNEKLFF. CDR3 nucleotides: TGTGCCAGCAGCTTGGGACTGCCCTCGGGTAATGAAAAACTGTTTTTT.

DNA for the CDR3: TGTGCCAGCAGCCTAACTTCTGGGACAGGCAATTCACCCCTCCACTTT. Translating it yields CASSLTSGTGNSPLHF. The chain carries TRBV7-2 and TRBJ1-6; 8 nucleotides line up with TRBD1. V shed 5 bases, J shed 7 bases, and the junction held 10 bases outside the gene matches. Germline CDR1 SGHTA, CDR2 FQGNSA. This CDR3 is built from 16 residues.

The genes are TRBV5-1 and TRBJ2-2; 7 bases line up with TRBD2. Trimming cost V 5 bases and J 3 bases; bases outside gene matches: 1. The germline CDR1 and CDR2 sequences are SGHRS and YFSETQ. This CDR3 has 13 residues. The CDR3 spells CASRAGDTGELFF. CDR3 nucleotides: TGCGCCAGCAGGGCGGGGGACACCGGGGAGCTGTTTTTT.

This chain connects TRBV3-1 (or the pseudogene TRBV3-2) to TRBJ2-3; possibly TRBD1 for D (5 bases). The CDR3 totals 16 residues. The germline V gene encodes CDR1 LGHDT and CDR2 YNNKEL (reference sequence). Trimming pared 0 bases from V and 2 bases from J, leaving 12 bases between. This CDR3 is CASSQDGASFTDTQYF. The DNA for the CDR3 is TGTGCCAGCAGCCAAGATGGGGCTTCTTTCACAGATACGCAGTATTTT.

The J gene is TRBJ1-2, the V gene TRBV6-5, with 12 bases fitting TRBD1. The CDR3 consists of 15 residues. Germline V gives CDR1 MNHEY, CDR2 SVGAGI. V was pared by 6 bases and J by 2 bases, with 4 bases of the junction left unmatched. In DNA, the CDR3 is TGTGCCAGCAGGGCGGGACAGGGGGCAAACTATGGCTACACCTTC. Residues: CASRAGQGANYGYTF.

This clone occurred once. The CDR3 spells CASSLEAGSGYEQYF. In DNA, the CDR3 is TGTGCCAGCAGCTTAGAGGCAGGGAGCGGGTACGAGCAGTACTTC. The chain joins TRBV7-8 to TRBJ2-7, with TRBD2 as a possible D gene (6 bases). Germline assignment: CDR1 SGHVS and CDR2 FQNEAQ. Trimming left V 1 base short and J 4 bases short, with 14 bases between. The CDR3 runs 15 residues.